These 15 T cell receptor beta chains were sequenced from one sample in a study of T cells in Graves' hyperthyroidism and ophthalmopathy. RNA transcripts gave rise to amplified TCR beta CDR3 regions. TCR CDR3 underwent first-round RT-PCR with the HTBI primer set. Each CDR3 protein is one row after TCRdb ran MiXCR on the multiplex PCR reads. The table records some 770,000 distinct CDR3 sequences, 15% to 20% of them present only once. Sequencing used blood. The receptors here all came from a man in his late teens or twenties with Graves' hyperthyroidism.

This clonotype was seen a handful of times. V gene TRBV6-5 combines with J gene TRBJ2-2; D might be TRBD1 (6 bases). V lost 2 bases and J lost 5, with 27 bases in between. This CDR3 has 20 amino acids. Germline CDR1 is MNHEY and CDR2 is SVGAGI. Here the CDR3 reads CASSYRTLDRPPWSTGELFF. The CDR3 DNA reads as TGTGCCAGCAGTTACCGAACCCTTGACAGGCCGCCCTGGTCAACCGGGGAGCTGTTTTTT.

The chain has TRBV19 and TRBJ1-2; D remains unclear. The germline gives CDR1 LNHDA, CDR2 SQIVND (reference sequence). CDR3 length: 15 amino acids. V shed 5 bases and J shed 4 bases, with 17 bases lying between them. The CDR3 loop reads CASSPAWQVVYGYTF. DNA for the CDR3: TGTGCCAGTAGTCCGGCCTGGCAGGTTGTCTATGGCTACACCTTC.

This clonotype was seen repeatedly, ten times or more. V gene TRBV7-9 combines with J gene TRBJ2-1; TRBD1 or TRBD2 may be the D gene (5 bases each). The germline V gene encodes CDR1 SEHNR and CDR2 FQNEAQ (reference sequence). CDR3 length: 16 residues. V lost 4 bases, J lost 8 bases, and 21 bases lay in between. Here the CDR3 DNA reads TGTGCCAGCAGCTCCTTCCGGGACCAACTCGCGGATGAGCAGTTCTTC. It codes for CASSSFRDQLADEQFF.

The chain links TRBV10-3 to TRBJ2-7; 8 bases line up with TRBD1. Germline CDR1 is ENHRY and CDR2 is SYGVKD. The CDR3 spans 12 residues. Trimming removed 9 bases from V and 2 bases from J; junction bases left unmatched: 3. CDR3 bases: TGTGCCATGGGGGACAGGCCCTACGAGCAGTACTTC. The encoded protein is CAMGDRPYEQYF.

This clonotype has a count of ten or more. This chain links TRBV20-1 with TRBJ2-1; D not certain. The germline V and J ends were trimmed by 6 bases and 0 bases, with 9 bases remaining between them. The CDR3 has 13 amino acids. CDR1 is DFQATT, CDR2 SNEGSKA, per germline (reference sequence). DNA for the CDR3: TGCAGTGCGTTGGATTACTCCTACAATGAGCAGTTCTTC. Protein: CSALDYSYNEQFF.

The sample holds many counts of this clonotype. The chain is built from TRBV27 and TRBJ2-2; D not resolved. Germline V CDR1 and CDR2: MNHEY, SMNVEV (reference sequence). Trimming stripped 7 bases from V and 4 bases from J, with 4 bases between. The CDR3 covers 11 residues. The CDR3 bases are TGTGCCAGCAAAGGCACCGGGGAGCTGTTTTTT. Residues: CASKGTGELFF.

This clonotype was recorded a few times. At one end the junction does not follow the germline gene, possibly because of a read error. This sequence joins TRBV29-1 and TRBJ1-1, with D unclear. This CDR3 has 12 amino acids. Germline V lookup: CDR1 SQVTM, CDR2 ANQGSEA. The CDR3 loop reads CSVSHGMTEASF. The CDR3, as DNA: TGCAGCGTTTCTCACGGTATGACTGAAGCTTCCTTT.

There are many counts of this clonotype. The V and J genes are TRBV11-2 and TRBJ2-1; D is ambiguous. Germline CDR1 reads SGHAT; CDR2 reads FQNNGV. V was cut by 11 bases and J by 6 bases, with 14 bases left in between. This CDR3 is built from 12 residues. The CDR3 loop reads CASSRGSNEQFF. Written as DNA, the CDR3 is TGTGCCTCCTCTAGAGGCTCCAATGAGCAGTTCTTC.

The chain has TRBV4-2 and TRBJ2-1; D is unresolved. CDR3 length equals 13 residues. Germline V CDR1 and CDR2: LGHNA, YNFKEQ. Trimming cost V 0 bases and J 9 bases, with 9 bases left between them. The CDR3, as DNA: TGTGCCAGCAGCCAAGAGACTGGGCCTGAGCAGTTCTTC. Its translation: CASSQETGPEQFF.

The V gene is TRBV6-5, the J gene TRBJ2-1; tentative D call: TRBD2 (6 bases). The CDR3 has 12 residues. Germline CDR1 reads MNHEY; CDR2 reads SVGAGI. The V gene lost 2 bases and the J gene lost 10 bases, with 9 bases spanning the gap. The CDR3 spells CASSYGAGEQFF. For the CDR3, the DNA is TGTGCCAGCAGTTACGGGGCGGGGGAGCAGTTCTTC.

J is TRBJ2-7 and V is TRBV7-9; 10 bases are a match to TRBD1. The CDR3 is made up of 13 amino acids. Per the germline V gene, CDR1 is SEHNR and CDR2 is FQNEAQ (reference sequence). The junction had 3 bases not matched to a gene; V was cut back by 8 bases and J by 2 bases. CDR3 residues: CASVGTGAYEQYF. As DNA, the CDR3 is TGTGCCAGCGTTGGGACAGGGGCCTACGAGCAGTACTTC.

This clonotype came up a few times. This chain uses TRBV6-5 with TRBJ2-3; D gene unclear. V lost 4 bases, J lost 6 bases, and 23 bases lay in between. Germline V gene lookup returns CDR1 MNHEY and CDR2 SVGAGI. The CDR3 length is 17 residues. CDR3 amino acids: CASSWAGSDQWTDTQYF. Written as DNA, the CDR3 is TGTGCCAGCAGTTGGGCCGGGTCTGACCAATGGACGGATACGCAGTATTTT.

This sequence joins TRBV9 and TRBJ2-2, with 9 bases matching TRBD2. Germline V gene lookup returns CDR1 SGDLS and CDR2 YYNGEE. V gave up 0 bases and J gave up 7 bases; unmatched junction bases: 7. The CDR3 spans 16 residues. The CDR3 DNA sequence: TGTGCCAGCAGCGTAGGTCTAGCGGGAAAACACGGGGAGCTGTTTTTT. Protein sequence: CASSVGLAGKHGELFF.

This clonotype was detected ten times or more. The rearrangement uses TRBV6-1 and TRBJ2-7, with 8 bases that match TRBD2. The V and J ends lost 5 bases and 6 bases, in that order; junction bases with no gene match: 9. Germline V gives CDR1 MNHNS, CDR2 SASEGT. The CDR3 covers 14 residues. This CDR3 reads CASSPEAGDGEQYF. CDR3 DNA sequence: TGTGCCAGCAGTCCTGAAGCGGGAGATGGCGAGCAGTACTTC.

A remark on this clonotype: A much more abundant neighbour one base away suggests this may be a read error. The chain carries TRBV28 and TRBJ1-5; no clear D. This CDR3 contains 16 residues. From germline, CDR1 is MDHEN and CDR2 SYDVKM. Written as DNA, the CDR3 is TGTGCCAGCAGTCCCCGAGAGGGAACTGGCAAGCAGCCCCAGCATTTT. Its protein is CASSPREGTGKQPQHF.